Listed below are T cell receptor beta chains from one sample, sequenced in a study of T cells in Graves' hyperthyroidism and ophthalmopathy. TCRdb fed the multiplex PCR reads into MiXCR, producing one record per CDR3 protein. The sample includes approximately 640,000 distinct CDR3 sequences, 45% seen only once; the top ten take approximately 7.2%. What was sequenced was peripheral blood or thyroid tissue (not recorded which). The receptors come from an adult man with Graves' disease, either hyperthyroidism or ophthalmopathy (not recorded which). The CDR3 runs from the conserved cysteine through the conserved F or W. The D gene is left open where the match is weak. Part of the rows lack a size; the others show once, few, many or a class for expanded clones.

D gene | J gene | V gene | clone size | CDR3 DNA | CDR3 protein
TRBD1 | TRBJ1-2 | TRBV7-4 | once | TGTGCCAGCAGCTGGGGACAGGGTAACGACTATGGCTACACCTTC | CASSWGQGNDYGYTF
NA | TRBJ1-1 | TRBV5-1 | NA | TGCGCCAGCAGCCCTACCCTAGCGGGGCCGAACACTGAAGCTTTCTTT | CASSPTLAGPNTEAFF
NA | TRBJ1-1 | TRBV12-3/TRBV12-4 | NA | TGTGCCAGCACCCTTCTCCTAGATGAAGCTTTCTTT | CASTLLLDEAFF
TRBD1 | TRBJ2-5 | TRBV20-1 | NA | TGCAGTGCTAGGGTACAGGGGGTAGAGACCCAGTACTTC | CSARVQGVETQYF
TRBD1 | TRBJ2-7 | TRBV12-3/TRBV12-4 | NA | TGTGCCAGCAGCGTCACCGGACAGGGAGGCTACGAGCAGTACTTC | CASSVTGQGGYEQYF
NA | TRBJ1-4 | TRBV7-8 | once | TGTGCCAGCAGCTCAGACAGGCTCCAGGAAAAACTGTTTTTT | CASSSDRLQEKLFF
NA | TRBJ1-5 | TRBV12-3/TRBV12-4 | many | TGTGCCAGCAGTCAGAACAGGGCGCATCAGCCCCAGCATTTT | CASSQNRAHQPQHF
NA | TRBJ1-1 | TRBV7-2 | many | TGTGCCAGCAGCTTAAATGGCAGGACGAACACTGAAGCTTTCTTT | CASSLNGRTNTEAFF
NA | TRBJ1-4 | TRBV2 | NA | TGTGCCAGCAGTGAAGCGGAGGCCGGAGGTCAACTGTTTTTT | CASSEAEAGGQLFF
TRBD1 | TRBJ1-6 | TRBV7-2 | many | TGTGCCAGCAGCTTAGCGGGGCAGGGGGCGCATGATTCACCCCTCCACTTT | CASSLAGQGAHDSPLHF
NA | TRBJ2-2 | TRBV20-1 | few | TGCAGTGCTAGGGATACAGGGACCGGGGAGCTGTTTTTT | CSARDTGTGELFF
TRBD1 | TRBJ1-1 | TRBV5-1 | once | TGCGCCAGCAGCTCACAGGGGCCGCAGATAGTGGGCACTGAAGCTTTCTTT | CASSSQGPQIVGTEAFF
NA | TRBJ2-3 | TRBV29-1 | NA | TGCAGCGTGGCCGCAGGAGGGATGCCAGATACGCAGTATTTT | CSVAAGGMPDTQYF
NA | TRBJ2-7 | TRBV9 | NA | TGTGCCAGCAGCCAAGTCAGAGAAAGCTCCTACGAGCAGTACTTC | CASSQVRESSYEQYF
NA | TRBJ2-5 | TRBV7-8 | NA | TGTGCCAGCAGTCCGCCCGGGACTCAAGAGACCCAGTACTTC | CASSPPGTQETQYF
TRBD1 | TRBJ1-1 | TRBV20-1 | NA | TGCAGTGCTAGAGCCGCAGGACAGGCCCCTAACACTGAAGCTTTCTTT | CSARAAGQAPNTEAFF
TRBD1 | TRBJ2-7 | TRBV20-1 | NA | TGCAGTGCTACCTCCGGACAGGGGAAAGAGCAGTACTTC | CSATSGQGKEQYF
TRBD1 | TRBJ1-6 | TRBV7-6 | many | TGTGCCAGCAGCTTGACAGGGGCAGGTTCACCCCTCCACTTT | CASSLTGAGSPLHF
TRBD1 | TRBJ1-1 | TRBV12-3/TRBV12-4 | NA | TGTGCCAGCAGTCTAGATTCGACAGGGCCCACTGAAGCTTTCTTT | CASSLDSTGPTEAFF
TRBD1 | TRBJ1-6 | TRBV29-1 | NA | TGCAGCTTTGGGACAGGGGATTCACCCCTCCACTTT | CSFGTGDSPLHF
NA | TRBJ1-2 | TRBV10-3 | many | TGTGCCACCCTAGGGACCGGCGGTCGCTACACCTTC | CATLGTGGRYTF
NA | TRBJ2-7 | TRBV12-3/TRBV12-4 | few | TGTGCCAGCAGTCTCCTCCAGGGTGGGGTAAACTTC | CASSLLQGGVNF
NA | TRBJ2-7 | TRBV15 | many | TGTGCCACCAGCAGAGCGGACAGCACCTACGAGCAGTACTTC | CATSRADSTYEQYF
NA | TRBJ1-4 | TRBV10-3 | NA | TGTGCCATCAGCGTCGGGCTCAATGAAAAACTGTTTTTT | CAISVGLNEKLFF
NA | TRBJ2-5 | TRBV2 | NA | TGTGCCAGCAGTGTACAGGTTAACGGGATGCTTGAGACCCAGTACTTC | CASSVQVNGMLETQYF
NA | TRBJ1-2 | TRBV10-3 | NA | TGTGCCATCAGGGAGAGCGAGTATGGCTACACCTTC | CAIRESEYGYTF
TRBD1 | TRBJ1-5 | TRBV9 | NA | TGTGCCAGCAGCGTAGTTGGTACAGGGGGTGATCAGCCCCAGCATTTT | CASSVVGTGGDQPQHF
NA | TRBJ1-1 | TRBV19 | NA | TGTGCCAGTAGTATTTGGGGATCGGGAAACACTGAAGCTTTCTTT | CASSIWGSGNTEAFF
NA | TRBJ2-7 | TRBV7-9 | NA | TGTGCCAGCAGCCTAGGGCCTCGGGACGAGCAGTACTTC | CASSLGPRDEQYF
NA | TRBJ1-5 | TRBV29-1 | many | TGCAGCGTTGGGGGGGGGCAGACCAGCAATCAGCCCCAGCATTTT | CSVGGGQTSNQPQHF
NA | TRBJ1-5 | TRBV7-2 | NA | TGTGCCAGCAGCTTAGTCCCAGGGGACCCTCTTAGCAATCAGCCCCAGCATTTT | CASSLVPGDPLSNQPQHF
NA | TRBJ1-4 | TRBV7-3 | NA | TGCGCCAGCAGCCAAGATGTTCCCCTGACTCTTAATGAAAAACTGTTTTTT | CASSQDVPLTLNEKLFF
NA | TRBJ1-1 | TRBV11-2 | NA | TGTGCCAGCAGCTTAGATGAAGGATTGAACACTGAAGCTTTCTTT | CASSLDEGLNTEAFF